The present T cell receptor beta chain was sequenced within a study of type 1 regulatory T cells. Study information: An in vitro protocol generated T-allo10, a Tr1-enriched, alloantigen-specific CD4 T cell product.

The table lists this clonotype with many counts. The antigen remains unidentified. Study-wide points: Tr1 cells had a more restricted TCR repertoire than non-Tr1 cells.

Via MiXCR, TCRdb re-called the reads, giving one row per CDR3 protein. The sample lists roughly 40,000 distinct CDR3 sequences; more than 10% were seen once. The germline gives CDR1 LGHDT, CDR2 YNNKEL (reference sequence). Trimming removed 3 bases from V and 0 bases from J, with 9 bases in between. CDR3 length: 14 amino acids. The chain is built from TRBV3-1 and TRBJ2-7; no firm D call. Sequencing input: cultured non-Tr1 T cells, either the whole culture or a sorted T cell fraction (not recorded which). The receptor was isolated from a human donor in good health. CDR3 DNA sequence: TGTGCCAGCAGCCATGTTCCCGACTCCTACGAGCAGTACTTC. Translating it yields CASSHVPDSYEQYF.